This T cell receptor (beta chain) was sequenced for a study of T cells in tuberculosis. Study-wide background: CD1B tetramers identified T cells specific for mycobacterial lipid GMM.

Germline lookup yields CDR1 SGDLS and CDR2 YYNGEE. This CDR3 comprises 14 residues. V trimming: 4 bases; J trimming: 6 bases; junction bases outside the gene matches: 6. This table comes from immunoSEQ multiplex PCR, and its TCRdb copy is limited to in-frame clones, with some not included. The sample carries about 43,000 clones, roughly 94% recorded once. This clonotype was obtained from a donor aged 10 to 29 with latent tuberculosis or without tuberculosis infection. Some clones in this sample may be carry-over from other donors' samples. What was sequenced was PBMCs. V and J are TRBV9 and TRBJ1-5; 8 bases align to TRBD1. CDR3 DNA: TGTGCCAGCAGCCCGGACAGGGCTAGTCAGCCCCAGCATTTT. It yields the protein CASSPDRASQPQHF. Drawing the rest from reference TRBV9 and TRBJ1-5, the complete variable domain is DSGVTQTPKHLITATGQRVTLRCSPRSGDLSVYWYQQSLDQGLQFLIQYYNGEERAKGNILERFSAQQFPDLHSELNLSSLELGDSALYFCASSPDRASQPQHFGDGTRLSIL.